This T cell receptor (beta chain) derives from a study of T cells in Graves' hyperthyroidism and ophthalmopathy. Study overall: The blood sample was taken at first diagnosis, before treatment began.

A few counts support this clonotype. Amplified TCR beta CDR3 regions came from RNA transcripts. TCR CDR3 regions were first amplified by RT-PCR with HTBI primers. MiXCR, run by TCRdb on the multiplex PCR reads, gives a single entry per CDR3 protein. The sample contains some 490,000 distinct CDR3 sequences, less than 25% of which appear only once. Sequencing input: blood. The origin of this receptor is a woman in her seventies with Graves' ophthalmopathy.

CDR3 residues: CSVEDRHNEQFF. As DNA, the CDR3 is TGCAGCGTTGAAGATCGACACAATGAGCAGTTCTTC. The chain couples TRBV29-1 to TRBJ2-1; no firm D call. Germline V CDR1 and CDR2: SQVTM, ANQGSEA. V lost 0 bases to trimming and J lost 5 bases, with 5 bases between them. The CDR3 sequence is 12 residues long.